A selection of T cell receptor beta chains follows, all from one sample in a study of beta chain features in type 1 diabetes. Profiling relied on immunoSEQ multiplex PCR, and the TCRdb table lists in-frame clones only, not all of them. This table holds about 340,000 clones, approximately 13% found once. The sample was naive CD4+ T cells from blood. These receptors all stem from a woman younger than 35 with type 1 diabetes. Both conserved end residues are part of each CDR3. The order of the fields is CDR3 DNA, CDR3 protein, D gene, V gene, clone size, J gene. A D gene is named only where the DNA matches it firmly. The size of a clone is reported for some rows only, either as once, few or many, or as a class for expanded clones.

TGTGCCTGGAGTGTAGGGGGTGGTGAGCAGTTCTTC CAWSVGGGEQFF - TRBV30 - TRBJ2-1
TGTGCCTCCCAACAGCTGCCGTTAGTGATTGAAGCTTTCTTT CASQQLPLVIEAFF - TRBV10-3 - TRBJ1-1
TGCGCCAGCAGCTTGGAGGCGGGAGGGTCCTACAATGAGCAGTTCTTC CASSLEAGGSYNEQFF TRBD2 TRBV5-1 few TRBJ2-1
TGTGCCAGCAGCTTAGCGACTTCGACAGCTGAAGCTTTCTTT CASSLATSTAEAFF - TRBV7-9 - TRBJ1-1
TGTGCCAGCAGGGGGACTAACACAGATACGCAGTATTTT CASRGTNTDTQYF TRBD2 TRBV6-5 few TRBJ2-3
TGTGCCAGCAGCAAAAGACAGGGCCTCTCGGAAAAACTGTTTTTT CASSKRQGLSEKLFF TRBD1 TRBV9 few TRBJ1-4
TGCGCCAGCAGCCCCTCTTACACAGATACGCAGTATTTT CASSPSYTDTQYF - TRBV5-1 - TRBJ2-3
TGCAGCGGGGTCAGGGGAGAGACCCAGTACTTC CSGVRGETQYF - TRBV29-1 few TRBJ2-5
TGTGCCAGCAGTCCGGGACAGGGGAACAATGAGCAGTTCTTC CASSPGQGNNEQFF TRBD1 TRBV6-5 - TRBJ2-1
TGTGCCAGCAGCCAAGACCTAAACTCCTACAATGAGCAGTTCTTC CASSQDLNSYNEQFF - TRBV14 few TRBJ2-1
TGTGCCAGCAGCGCTCGGGTCCTCGCGGGAAGGTCCTACGAGCAGTACTTC CASSARVLAGRSYEQYF - TRBV11-1 - TRBJ2-7
TGTGCCAGCTCACCGGCCCCTAGCAATCAGCCCCAGCATTTT CASSPAPSNQPQHF - TRBV18 few TRBJ1-5
TGCGCCAGCAGCCCAAGATATCGGGGGAGGGCGGGCACCGGGGAGCTGTTTTTT CASSPRYRGRAGTGELFF TRBD2 TRBV4-3 - TRBJ2-2